This TCR beta chain is drawn from a study of shared clonotypes between healthy human individuals. In the authors' methods: Junction-only immunoSEQ sequences carried no quality scores, so filtering differed. Generated by immunoSEQ multiplex PCR, the TCRdb table keeps only in-frame clones and is missing some. V and J calls and clone size follow that table, whereas D and trimming were derived from the DNA. The sample holds approximately 1,500,000 clones, 95% to 99% seen once. There are 13 residues in the CDR3. Germline V lookup: CDR1 MGHRA, CDR2 YSYEKL. Trimming pared 1 base from V and 12 bases from J, leaving 13 bases between.

This chain links TRBV4-1 with TRBJ2-1; weak D call: TRBD2 (5 bases). Sequencing was carried out using naive CD4+ T cells sorted from blood. Regarding subset: CD45RA+ positively selected. The TCR was taken from a man aged 30 to 39 in good health. CDR3 nucleotide sequence: TGCGCCAGCAGCCAAGTCCCGACTCGGGGGCAGTTCTTC. The encoded protein is CASSQVPTRGQFF.